Presented here are 13 T cell receptor beta chains from one specimen sequenced in a study of human T cells and chemical hapten exposure. The time point here: patch test 3, about 24 weeks after DPC sensitization. Treatment described: therapeutic diphenylcyclopropenone sensitization with weekly scalp DPC. TCRdb processed the RACE reads anew with MiXCR; each CDR3 protein has one entry. The sample holds about 190,000 distinct CDR3 sequences, around 25% seen once. This specimen consisted of whole blood, obtained in connection with sensitization to the hapten diphenylcyclopropenone (DPC). These TCRs come from a woman in her forties with alopecia areata. Some clones in this sample may be carry-over from other donors' samples.

This clonotype was seen a handful of times. The V gene is TRBV27, the J gene TRBJ2-7; D is uncertain. Deletions cut 3 bases from V and 2 bases from J, with 8 bases between. This CDR3 spans 13 amino acids. CDR1 is MNHEY, CDR2 SMNVEV, per germline (reference sequence). The CDR3 here is CASSLGKAYEQYF. DNA for the CDR3: TGTGCCAGCAGTTTGGGAAAGGCCTACGAGCAGTACTTC.

The V call is TRBV19, the J call TRBJ2-5; maybe TRBD1 (5 bases). The CDR3 has 9 amino acids. Per germline, CDR1 LNHDA and CDR2 SQIVND (reference sequence). The CDR3 spells CLGPETQYF. CDR3 bases: TGTTTGGGGCCGGAGACCCAGTACTTC.

This clonotype has a handful of counts. The chain combines TRBV20-1 with TRBJ1-5; no clear D gene. The CDR3 is made up of 13 amino acids. Germline loops: CDR1 DFQATT, CDR2 SNEGSKA (reference sequence). Deletions cut 7 bases from V and 4 bases from J, with 14 bases between. The CDR3 sequence is CSVSSTHNQPQHF. The CDR3 DNA sequence: TGCAGTGTTTCGTCCACCCATAATCAGCCCCAGCATTTT.

The gene calls are TRBV7-2 and TRBJ2-3, with 8 positions matching TRBD2. Germline CDR1 SGHTA, CDR2 FQGNSA. CDR3 length: 14 amino acids. V trimming: 5 bases; J trimming: 4 bases; junction bases outside the gene matches: 5. The CDR3 DNA reads as TGTGCCAGCAGCACTGGACTAGCCCCAGATACGCAGTATTTT. Amino acid sequence: CASSTGLAPDTQYF.

CDR3 amino acids: CSHLSGGRSEQFF. As DNA, the CDR3 is TGCAGCCACCTCTCAGGAGGAAGGAGTGAGCAGTTCTTC. V usage is TRBV29-1 and J usage is TRBJ2-1; the D gene is possibly TRBD2 (5 bases). V was trimmed by 8 bases and J by 9 bases, leaving 20 bases between them. This CDR3 contains 13 residues. CDR1 is SQVTM and CDR2 is ANQGSEA in the germline V gene.

This clonotype occurred many times. The rearrangement joins TRBV20-1 to TRBJ1-5; D gene uncertain. Germline V gene sequence: CDR1 DFQATT, CDR2 SNEGSKA (reference sequence). The CDR3 extends over 13 amino acids. V lost 1 base to trimming and J lost 3 bases, with 7 bases between them. CDR3 bases: TGCAGTGCTAGAGTGGGTGCCAATCAGCCCCAGCATTTT. Protein product: CSARVGANQPQHF.

This clonotype was seen many times. The chain joins TRBV7-2 to TRBJ1-5; 7 bases align to TRBD1. This CDR3 is built from 14 residues. CDR1 and CDR2 (germline): SGHTA, FQGNSA. V was pared by 1 base and J by 7 bases, with 4 bases of the junction left unmatched. CDR3 sequence: CASSLGEGAQPQHF. CDR3 in DNA: TGTGCCAGCAGCTTAGGCGAGGGGGCCCAGCCCCAGCATTTT.

There are many counts of this clonotype. The chain carries TRBV6-2 or TRBV6-3 and TRBJ2-2, with unresolved D. Trimming took off 4 bases at V and 5 bases at J, with 11 bases between the two ends. Germline lookup yields CDR1 MNHEY and CDR2 SVGEGT. This CDR3 is built from 14 residues. As DNA, the CDR3 is TGTGCCAGCAGTTCCGCTCGAGAAACCGGGGAGCTGTTTTTT. Translation: CASSSARETGELFF.

The gene calls are TRBV20-1 and TRBJ2-3; a possible D gene is TRBD2 (6 bases). The V gene lost 3 bases and the J gene lost 2 bases, with 18 bases spanning the gap. CDR1 is DFQATT, CDR2 SNEGSKA, per germline (reference sequence). The CDR3 contains 16 residues. CDR3 sequence: CSASRRGRDSTDTQYF. CDR3 in DNA: TGCAGTGCTAGTAGGCGGGGTAGGGATTCCACAGATACGCAGTATTTT.

This clonotype has more than one count but fewer than ten. This chain uses TRBV20-1 with TRBJ1-2, with a possible D match to TRBD1 (5 bases). Per the germline V gene, CDR1 is DFQATT and CDR2 is SNEGSKA (reference sequence). The CDR3 runs 13 residues. With 1 base removed from V and 3 bases from J, the gap between germline ends came to 9 bases. The chain's CDR3 is CSARGEGHYGYTF. CDR3 bases: TGCAGTGCTAGAGGAGAGGGGCACTATGGCTACACCTTC.

Only a few counts were recorded for this clonotype. The gene calls are TRBV5-6 and TRBJ1-5; D not resolved. The V and J ends lost 4 bases and 6 bases respectively, with 8 bases between them. The CDR3 length is 12 residues. CDR1 SGHDT and CDR2 YYEEEE come from the germline V gene. The CDR3 sequence is CASSRGFQPQHF. CDR3 coding DNA: TGTGCCAGCAGCCGGGGTTTTCAGCCCCAGCATTTT. The variable domain in full, with the rest retrieved from reference TRBV5-6 and TRBJ1-5, is DAGVTQSPTHLIKTRGQQVTLRCSPKSGHDTVSWYQQALGQGPQFIFQYYEEEERQRGNFPDRFSGHQFPNYSSELNVNALLLGDSALYLCASSRGFQPQHFGDGTRLSIL.

A few counts support this clonotype. The chain combines TRBV11-3 with TRBJ2-5, with TRBD1 matching 7 bases. CDR1 is SGHNT, CDR2 YENEEA, per germline. This CDR3 region has 14 residues. V lost 1 base to trimming and J lost 5 bases; unmatched junction nucleotides: 4. CDR3 loop: CASSLGTGSETQYF. The DNA for the CDR3 is TGTGCCAGCAGCTTAGGGACAGGATCGGAGACCCAGTACTTC.

Here the CDR3 DNA reads TGTGCCAGCAGTTGGGCCAGCGACACTGAAGCTTTCTTT. Its protein is CASSWASDTEAFF. J is TRBJ1-1 and V is TRBV6-4; D not resolved. The V end was cut by 5 bases, the J end by 3 bases, with 10 bases between. Per the germline V gene, CDR1 is MRHNA and CDR2 is SNTAGT. There are 13 residues in the CDR3.